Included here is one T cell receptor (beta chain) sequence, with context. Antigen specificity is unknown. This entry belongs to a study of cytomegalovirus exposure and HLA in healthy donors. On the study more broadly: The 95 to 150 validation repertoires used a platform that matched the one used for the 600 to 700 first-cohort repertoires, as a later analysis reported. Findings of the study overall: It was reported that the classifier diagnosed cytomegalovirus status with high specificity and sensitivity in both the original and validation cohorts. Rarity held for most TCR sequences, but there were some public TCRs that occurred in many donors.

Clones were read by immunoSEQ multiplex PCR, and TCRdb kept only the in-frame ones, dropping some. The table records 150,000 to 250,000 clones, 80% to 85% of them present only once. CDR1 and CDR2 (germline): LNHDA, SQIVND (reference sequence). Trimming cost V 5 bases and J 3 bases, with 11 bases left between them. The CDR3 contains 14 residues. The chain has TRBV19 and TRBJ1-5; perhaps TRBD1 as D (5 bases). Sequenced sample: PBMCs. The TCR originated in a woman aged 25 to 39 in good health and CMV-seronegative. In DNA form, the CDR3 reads TGTGCCAGTAGTCTGGCGGACAACAATCAGCCCCAGCATTTT. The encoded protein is CASSLADNNQPQHF. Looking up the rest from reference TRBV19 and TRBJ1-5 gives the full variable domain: DGGITQSPKYLFRKEGQNVTLSCEQNLNHDAMYWYRQDPGQGLRLIYYSQIVNDFQKGDIAEGYSVSREKKESFPLTVTSAQKNPTAFYLCASSLADNNQPQHFGDGTRLSIL.